The 9 T cell receptor beta chains below come from one sample, sequenced in a study of T-cell reconstitution after alpha-beta-depleted transplantation in children. Unique molecular identifiers featured in how the TCRbeta library was prepared. TCRdb re-called the PCR reads with MiXCR, one entry per CDR3 protein. The table includes 75,000 to 80,000 distinct CDR3 sequences, roughly 20% detected once. The starting material was PBMCs, mostly from graft donor cells, obtained 360 days after TCRalphabeta/CD19-depleted stem cell transplant. These receptors were obtained from a male patient between 2 and 10 years old who had a stem cell transplant for acute lymphoblastic leukemia, so the T cells may come from the graft donor.

This sequence joins TRBV4-2 and TRBJ2-7; D remains unclear. V was trimmed by 4 bases and J by 0 bases, leaving 13 bases between them. The CDR3 covers 15 residues. Germline V gene sequence: CDR1 LGHNA, CDR2 YNFKEQ. The CDR3 spells CASSLTSGISYEQYF. The CDR3 DNA sequence: TGTGCCAGCAGCCTAACGAGTGGGATCTCCTACGAGCAGTACTTC.

The V and J genes are TRBV4-1 and TRBJ2-7, with 10 bases lining up with TRBD2. This CDR3 contains 16 residues. Germline lookup yields CDR1 MGHRA and CDR2 YSYEKL. The trim removed 0 bases at V and 6 bases at J, leaving 8 bases unmatched. CDR3 in DNA: TGCGCCAGCAGCCAAGACCCGAGCGGGAGGGGTCGCGAGCAGTACTTC. It translates to CASSQDPSGRGREQYF.

The chain couples TRBV5-1 to TRBJ2-7; 9 positions match TRBD2. CDR3 length: 16 amino acids. Germline V gene data show CDR1 as SGHRS and CDR2 as YFSETQ. V lost 0 bases to trimming and J lost 0 bases; unmatched junction nucleotides: 4. CDR3 sequence reads: CASSLERGRASYEQYF. The CDR3 region has the DNA TGCGCCAGCAGCTTGGAACGCGGGAGGGCCTCCTACGAGCAGTACTTC. Supplemented by reference TRBV5-1 and TRBJ2-7, the full variable domain reads KAGVTQTPRYLIKTRGQQVTLSCSPISGHRSVSWYQQTPGQGLQFLFEYFSETQRNKGNFPGRFSGRQFSNSRSEMNVSTLELGDSALYLCASSLERGRASYEQYFGPGTRLTVT.

The chain carries TRBV4-1 and TRBJ2-5, with 7 bases aligning to TRBD2. V shed 6 bases and J 5 bases; nucleotides not matched to a gene: 12. The CDR3 has 15 amino acids. Germline CDR1 and CDR2: MGHRA and YSYEKL. The chain's CDR3 is CASSPSGGSLETQYF. CDR3 bases: TGCGCCAGCAGTCCCTCCGGCGGGAGCCTGGAGACCCAGTACTTC.

The sample holds a few counts of this clonotype. The chain joins TRBV20-1 to TRBJ2-3; D ambiguous. This CDR3 is built from 18 residues. Germline V gene sequence: CDR1 DFQATT, CDR2 SNEGSKA (reference sequence). The ends were cut back, 0 bases at V and 1 base at J, with 20 bases in the middle. CDR3 region: CSARDASGSLTGTDTQYF. CDR3 nucleotide sequence: TGCAGTGCTAGAGATGCCTCCGGGTCGTTAACGGGCACAGATACGCAGTATTTT.

This clonotype was seen a few times. This chain connects TRBV10-3 to TRBJ2-1; TRBD2 matches 8 bases. The CDR3 runs 13 residues. V dropped 4 bases and J dropped 15; count of bases not matched to a gene: 11. CDR1 and CDR2 (germline): ENHRY, SYGVKD. Here the CDR3 DNA reads TGTGCCATCAGTGCCGGACTAGCTCCGGAGATGTTCTTC. Protein: CAISAGLAPEMFF.

This sequence joins TRBV30 and TRBJ2-7, with 9 bases identical to TRBD2. CDR1 and CDR2 from the germline V gene are GTSNPN and SVGIG (reference sequence). V lost 0 bases, J lost 7 bases, and 10 bases stayed unmatched. CDR3 length: 15 residues. The CDR3 DNA reads TGTGCCTGGAGTGTGCCGCGGGAGGGCCGTAGGGAGCAGTACTTC. Translation: CAWSVPREGRREQYF. Full variable domain (missing parts from reference TRBV30 and TRBJ2-7): SQTIHQWPATLVQPVGSPLSLECTVEGTSNPNLYWYRQAAGRGLQLLFYSVGIGQISSEVPQNLSASRPQDRQFILSSKKLLLSDSGFYLCAWSVPREGRREQYFGPGTRLTVT.

The table lists this clonotype with many counts. The V gene is TRBV6-5, the J gene TRBJ1-2; D is uncertain. Germline-derived CDR1 and CDR2 are MNHEY and SVGAGI. V lost 2 bases, J lost 4 bases, and 11 bases lay in between. The CDR3 spans 14 residues. The CDR3 nucleotides read TGTGCCAGCAGTTACGGTGTAGGCGGCTATGGCTACACCTTC. Translated, it gives CASSYGVGGYGYTF.

The chain uses TRBV5-1 and TRBJ2-7, with 14 bases fitting TRBD2. With 0 bases clipped from V and 3 bases from J, the junction kept 5 bases outside the gene matches. The germline V gene has CDR1 SGHRS and CDR2 YFSETQ. CDR3 length: 17 residues. The CDR3 nucleotides are TGCGCCAGCAGCTTGGTTGGGACTAGCGGGAGAAACTACGAGCAGTACTTC. This translates into CASSLVGTSGRNYEQYF.